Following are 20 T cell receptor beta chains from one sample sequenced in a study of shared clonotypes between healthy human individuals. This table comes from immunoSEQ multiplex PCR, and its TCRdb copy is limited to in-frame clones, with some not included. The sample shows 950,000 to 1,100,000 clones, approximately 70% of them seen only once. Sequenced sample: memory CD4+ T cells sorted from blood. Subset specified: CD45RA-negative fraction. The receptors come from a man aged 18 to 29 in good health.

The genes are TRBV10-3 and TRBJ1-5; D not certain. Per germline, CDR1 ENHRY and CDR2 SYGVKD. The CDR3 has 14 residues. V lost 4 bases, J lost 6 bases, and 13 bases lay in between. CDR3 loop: CAISVEGSGQPQHF. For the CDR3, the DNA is TGTGCCATCAGTGTCGAGGGAAGCGGTCAGCCCCAGCATTTT.

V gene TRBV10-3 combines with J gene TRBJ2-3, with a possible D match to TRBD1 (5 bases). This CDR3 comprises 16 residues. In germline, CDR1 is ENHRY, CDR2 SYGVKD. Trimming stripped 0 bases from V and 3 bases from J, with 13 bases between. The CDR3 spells CAISESKGVGTDTQYF. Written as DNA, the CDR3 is TGTGCCATCAGTGAGTCGAAAGGGGTGGGTACAGATACGCAGTATTTT.

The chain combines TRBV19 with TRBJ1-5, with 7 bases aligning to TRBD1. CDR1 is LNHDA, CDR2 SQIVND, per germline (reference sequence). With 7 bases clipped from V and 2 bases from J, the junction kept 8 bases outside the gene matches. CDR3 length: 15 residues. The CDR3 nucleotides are TGTGCCAGTAAGACGACAGGGTTTGGCAATCAGCCCCAGCATTTT. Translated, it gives CASKTTGFGNQPQHF.

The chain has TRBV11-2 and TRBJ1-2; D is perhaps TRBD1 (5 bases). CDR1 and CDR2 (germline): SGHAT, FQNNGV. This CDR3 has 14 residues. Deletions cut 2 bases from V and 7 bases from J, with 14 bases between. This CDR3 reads CASSLTDGGVGYTF. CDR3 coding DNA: TGTGCCAGCAGCTTAACGGACGGAGGGGTTGGCTACACCTTC. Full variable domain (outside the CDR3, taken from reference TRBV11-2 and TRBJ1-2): EAGVAQSPRYKIIEKRQSVAFWCNPISGHATLYWYQQILGQGPKLLIQFQNNGVVDDSQLPKDRFSAERLKGVDSTLKIQPAKLEDSAVYLCASSLTDGGVGYTFGSGTRLTVV.

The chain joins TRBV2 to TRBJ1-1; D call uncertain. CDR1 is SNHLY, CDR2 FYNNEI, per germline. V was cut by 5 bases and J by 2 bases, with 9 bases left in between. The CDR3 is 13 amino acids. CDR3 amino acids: CASSTTINTEAFF. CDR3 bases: TGTGCCAGCAGTACCACGATTAACACTGAAGCTTTCTTT.

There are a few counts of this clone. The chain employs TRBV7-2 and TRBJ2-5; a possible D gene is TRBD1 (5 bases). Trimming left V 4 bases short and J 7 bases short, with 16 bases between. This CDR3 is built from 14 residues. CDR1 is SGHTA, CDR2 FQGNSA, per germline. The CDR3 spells CASSYLGQGVTQYF. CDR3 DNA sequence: TGTGCCAGCAGCTACCTCGGGCAGGGCGTGACCCAGTACTTC. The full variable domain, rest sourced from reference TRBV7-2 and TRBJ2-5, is GAGVSQSPSNKVTEKGKDVELRCDPISGHTALYWYRQSLGQGLEFLIYFQGNSAPDKSGLPSDRFSAERTGGSVSTLTIQRTQQEDSAVYLCASSYLGQGVTQYFGPGTRLLVL.

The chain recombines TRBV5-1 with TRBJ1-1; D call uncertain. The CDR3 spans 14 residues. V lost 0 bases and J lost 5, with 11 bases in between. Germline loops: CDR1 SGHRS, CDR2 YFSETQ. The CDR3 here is CASSLGGGGTEAFF. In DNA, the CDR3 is TGCGCCAGCAGCTTGGGAGGAGGTGGAACTGAAGCTTTCTTT.

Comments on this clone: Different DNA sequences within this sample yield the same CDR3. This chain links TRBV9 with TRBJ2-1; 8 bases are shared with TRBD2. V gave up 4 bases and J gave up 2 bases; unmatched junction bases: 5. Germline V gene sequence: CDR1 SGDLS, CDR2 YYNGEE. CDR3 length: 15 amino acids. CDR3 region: CASSPRLATYNEQFF. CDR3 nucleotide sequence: TGTGCCAGCAGCCCCCGACTAGCGACCTACAATGAGCAGTTCTTC.

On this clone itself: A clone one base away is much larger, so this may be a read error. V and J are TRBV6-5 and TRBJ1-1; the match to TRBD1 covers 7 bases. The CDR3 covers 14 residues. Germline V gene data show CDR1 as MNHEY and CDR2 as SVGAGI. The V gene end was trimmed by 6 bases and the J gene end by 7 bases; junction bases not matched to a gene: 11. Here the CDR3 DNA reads TGTGCCAGCAGACCTATTGGGACAGCAGTTGAAGCTTTCTTT. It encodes CASRPIGTAVEAFF.

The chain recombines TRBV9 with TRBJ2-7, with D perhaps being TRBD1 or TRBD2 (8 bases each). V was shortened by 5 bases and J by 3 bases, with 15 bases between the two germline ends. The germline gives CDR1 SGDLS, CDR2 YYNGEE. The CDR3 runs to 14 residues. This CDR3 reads CASSQGAGGYEQYF. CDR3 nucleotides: TGTGCCAGCAGTCAGGGGGCGGGAGGCTACGAGCAGTACTTC.

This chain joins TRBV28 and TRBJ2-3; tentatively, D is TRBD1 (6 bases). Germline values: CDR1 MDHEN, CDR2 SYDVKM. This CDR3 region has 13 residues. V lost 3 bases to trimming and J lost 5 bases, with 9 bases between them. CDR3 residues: CASSFRGLDTQYF. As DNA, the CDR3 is TGTGCCAGCAGTTTCAGGGGCCTAGATACGCAGTATTTT.

The CDR3 nucleotides read TGTGCCACCAGATACCGAGGGTTCGGACTCAATAACACCGGGGAGCTGTTTTTT. Translating it yields CATRYRGFGLNNTGELFF. This chain links TRBV15 with TRBJ2-2; tentatively, D is TRBD2 (5 bases). V lost 6 bases and J 2 bases, leaving 22 bases between the germline ends. This CDR3 comprises 18 residues. Per germline, CDR1 LNHNV and CDR2 YYDKDF (reference sequence).

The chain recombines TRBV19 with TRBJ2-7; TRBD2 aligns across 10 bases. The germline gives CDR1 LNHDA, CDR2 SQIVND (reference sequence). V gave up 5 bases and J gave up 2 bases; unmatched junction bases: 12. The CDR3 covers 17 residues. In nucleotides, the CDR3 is TGTGCCAGTAGTGCTCTAGCGGGAGAGCCCGGGGCCTACGAGCAGTACTTC. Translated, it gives CASSALAGEPGAYEQYF.

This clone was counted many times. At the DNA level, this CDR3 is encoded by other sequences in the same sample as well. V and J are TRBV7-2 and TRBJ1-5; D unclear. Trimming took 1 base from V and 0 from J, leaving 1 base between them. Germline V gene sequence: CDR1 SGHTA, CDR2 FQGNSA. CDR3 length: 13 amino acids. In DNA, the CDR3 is TGTGCCAGCAGCTTAGATAGCAATCAGCCCCAGCATTTT. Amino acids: CASSLDSNQPQHF.

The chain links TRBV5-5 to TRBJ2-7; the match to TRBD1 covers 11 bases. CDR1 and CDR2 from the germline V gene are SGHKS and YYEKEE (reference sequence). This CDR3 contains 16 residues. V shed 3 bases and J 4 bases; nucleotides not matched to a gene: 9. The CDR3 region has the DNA TGTGCCAGCAGCTGGGGGACAGGACAGGGGGCGTACGAGCAGTACTTC. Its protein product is CASSWGTGQGAYEQYF.

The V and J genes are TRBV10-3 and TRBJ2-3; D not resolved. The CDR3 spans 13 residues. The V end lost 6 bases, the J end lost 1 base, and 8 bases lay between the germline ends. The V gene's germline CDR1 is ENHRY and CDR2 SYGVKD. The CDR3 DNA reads TGTGCCATCAGGGTAAGGGGCACAGATACGCAGTATTTT. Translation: CAIRVRGTDTQYF.

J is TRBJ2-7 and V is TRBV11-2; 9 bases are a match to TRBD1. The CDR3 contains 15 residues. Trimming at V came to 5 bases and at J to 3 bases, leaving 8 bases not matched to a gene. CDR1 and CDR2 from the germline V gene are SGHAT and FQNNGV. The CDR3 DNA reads TGTGCCAGCAGCCCTACGGACAGGGGATACTACGAGCAGTACTTC. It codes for CASSPTDRGYYEQYF.

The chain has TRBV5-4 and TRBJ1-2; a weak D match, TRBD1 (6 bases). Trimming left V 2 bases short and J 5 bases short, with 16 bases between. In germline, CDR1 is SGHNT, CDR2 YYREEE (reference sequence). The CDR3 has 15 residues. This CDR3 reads CASSFEQGGGYGYTF. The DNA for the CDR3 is TGTGCCAGCAGCTTTGAACAGGGCGGAGGGTATGGCTACACCTTC.

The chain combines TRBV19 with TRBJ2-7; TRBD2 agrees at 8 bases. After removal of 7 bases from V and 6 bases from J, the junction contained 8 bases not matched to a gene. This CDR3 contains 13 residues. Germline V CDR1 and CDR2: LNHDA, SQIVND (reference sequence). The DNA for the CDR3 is TGTGCCAGTACTCGGACGGCGGGGGGCGAGCAGTACTTC. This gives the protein CASTRTAGGEQYF.

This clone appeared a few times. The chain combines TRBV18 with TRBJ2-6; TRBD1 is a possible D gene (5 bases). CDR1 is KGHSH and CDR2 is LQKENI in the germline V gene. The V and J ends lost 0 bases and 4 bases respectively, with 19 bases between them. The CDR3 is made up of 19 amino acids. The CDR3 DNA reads TGTGCCAGCTCACCACCGCCGGGCAGGGAAGGGCTCGGGGCCAACGTCCTGACTTTC. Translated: CASSPPPGREGLGANVLTF.